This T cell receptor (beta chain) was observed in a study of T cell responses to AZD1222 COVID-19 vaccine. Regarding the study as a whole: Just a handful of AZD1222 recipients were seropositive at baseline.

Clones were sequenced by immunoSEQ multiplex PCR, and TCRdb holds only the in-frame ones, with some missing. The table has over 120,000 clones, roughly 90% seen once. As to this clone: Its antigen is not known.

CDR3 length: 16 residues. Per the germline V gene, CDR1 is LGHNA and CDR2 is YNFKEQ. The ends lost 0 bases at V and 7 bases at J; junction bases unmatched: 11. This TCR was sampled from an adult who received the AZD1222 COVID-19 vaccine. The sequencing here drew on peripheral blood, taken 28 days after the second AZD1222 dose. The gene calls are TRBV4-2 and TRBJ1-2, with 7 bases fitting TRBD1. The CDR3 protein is CASSQDRGGGGIGYTF. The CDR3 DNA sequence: TGTGCCAGCAGCCAAGATCGAGGAGGGGGCGGGATTGGCTACACCTTC.